These 16 T cell receptor beta chains came from one sample sequenced in a study of control samples from healthy donors and cancer patients (dated by TCRdb to 2018 to 2021). Libraries came from the immunoSEQ multiplex PCR assay. TCRdb mirrors the immuneACCESS table, restricted to in-frame sequences. Some clones are absent from its copies; in checked studies, under half trace to an unresolved V gene, and the reason for the others is unknown. This sample lists approximately 120,000 clones; around 90% were detected once. The top ten hold about 8.7% of the sample. Sequencing was done on a sample of blood. The receptors were gathered from a man in his forties in good health.

This chain joins TRBV20-1 and TRBJ2-1; D unclear. V was cut by 3 bases and J by 7 bases, with 13 bases left in between. The germline V gene has CDR1 DFQATT and CDR2 SNEGSKA (reference sequence). The CDR3 is 13 residues long. The CDR3 bases are TGCAGTGCTAGTCGTCCAACAGTTAATGAGCAGTTCTTC. Protein sequence: CSASRPTVNEQFF.

This clone was picked up one time. The V call is TRBV5-6, the J call TRBJ2-5, with 7 bases fitting TRBD2. This CDR3 has 15 amino acids. The V gene's germline CDR1 is SGHDT and CDR2 YYEEEE. The V gene end was trimmed by 3 bases and the J gene end by 2 bases; junction bases not matched to a gene: 7. Written as DNA, the CDR3 is TGTGCCAGCAGCTCGCGGGGGACCACGCAAGAGACCCAGTACTTC. Amino acid sequence: CASSSRGTTQETQYF.

CDR3 protein: CSVERGGGLAYYNEQFF. The CDR3 DNA is TGCAGCGTTGAAAGGGGTGGTGGACTAGCTTACTACAATGAGCAGTTCTTC. V usage is TRBV29-1 and J usage is TRBJ2-1; TRBD2 aligns across 8 bases. This CDR3 comprises 17 residues. J was trimmed by 3 bases and V by 2 bases; bases with no gene match: 12. Germline lookup yields CDR1 SQVTM and CDR2 ANQGSEA.

The CDR3 DNA sequence: TGTGCCAGCAACGGTGGGCTAGCGGGGCGGGAGACCCAGTACTTC. Translating it yields CASNGGLAGRETQYF. This rearrangement joins TRBV6-5 to TRBJ2-5; 9 bases are a match to TRBD2. There are 15 residues in the CDR3. Per the germline V gene, CDR1 is MNHEY and CDR2 is SVGAGI. J lost 5 bases, V lost 7 bases, and 11 bases had no gene match.

The genes are TRBV6-2 or TRBV6-3 and TRBJ1-2; the match to TRBD1 covers 9 bases. This CDR3 region has 14 residues. Germline CDR1 and CDR2: MNHEY and SVGEGT. After removal of 2 bases from V and 5 bases from J, the junction contained 3 bases not matched to a gene. The CDR3 nucleotides are TGTGCCAGCAGTTACGGACAGGGGTTTTATGGCTACACCTTC. This codes for CASSYGQGFYGYTF.

The rearrangement joins TRBV10-3 to TRBJ1-4; a weak D match, TRBD1 (6 bases). The germline CDR1 and CDR2 sequences are ENHRY and SYGVKD. With 4 bases removed from V and 7 bases from J, the gap between germline ends came to 16 bases. The CDR3 has 15 residues. CDR3 sequence (DNA): TGTGCCATCAGTGTGGGACAAGGAGTTGGTGAAAAACTGTTTTTT. Its protein product is CAISVGQGVGEKLFF.

The chain recombines TRBV29-1 with TRBJ1-2; perhaps TRBD1 as D (5 bases). From germline, CDR1 is SQVTM and CDR2 ANQGSEA. Between the trimmed V and J ends, which lost 7 bases and 4 bases, there was a span of 16 bases. The CDR3 is 13 amino acids. CDR3 nucleotides: TGCAGCGGCTGGGCGGGGGGTGGCTATGGCTACACCTTC. It specifies CSGWAGGGYGYTF. The variable domain in full, completed from reference TRBV29-1 and TRBJ1-2, reads SAVISQKPSRDICQRGTSLTIQCQVDSQVTMMFWYRQQPGQSLTLIATANQGSEATYESGFVIDKFPISRPNLTFSTLTVSNMSPEDSSIYLCSGWAGGGYGYTFGSGTRLTVV.

This chain links TRBV7-3 with TRBJ2-2; the D gene is possibly TRBD2 (7 bases). V was pared by 2 bases and J by 7 bases, with 14 bases between. Germline V gene sequence: CDR1 SGHTA, CDR2 FQGTGA. The CDR3 spans 15 residues. The CDR3 sequence is CASSLFSGGGGELFF. CDR3 sequence (DNA): TGTGCCAGCAGCTTATTCTCGGGGGGCGGCGGGGAGCTGTTTTTT.

With respect to this clone: This sample also contains other DNA sequences that code for the same CDR3. J is TRBJ2-3 and V is TRBV18; no clear D. Germline lookup yields CDR1 KGHSH and CDR2 LQKENI. The CDR3 loop spans 13 amino acids. Trimming took 0 bases from V and 0 from J, leaving 1 base between them. CDR3 loop: CASSPPSTDTQYF. The CDR3 region has the DNA TGTGCCAGCTCACCACCTAGCACAGATACGCAGTATTTT.

This clone came up a few times. The CDR3 does not close with the conserved phenylalanine or tryptophan, likely indicating a read error. No DNA is shown, since the ends of the CDR3 on it are uncertain; the CDR3 is the one TCRdb lists. V usage is TRBV21-1 and J usage is TRBJ1-4; the D call of TRBD1 is as the table states it, not checked on the DNA. TRBV21-1 is a pseudogene locus. Both ends counted, the CDR3 spans 13 residues. CDR3 protein: CASSKENSLACFS.

This sequence joins TRBV24-1 and TRBJ1-2; perhaps TRBD1 as D (5 bases). V dropped 1 base and J dropped 7 bases, with 6 bases sitting between them. Germline-derived CDR1 and CDR2 are KGHDR and SFDVKD. CDR3 length equals 12 residues. The CDR3 sequence: CATSDLGAGYTF. For the CDR3, the DNA is TGTGCCACCAGTGATTTAGGGGCTGGCTACACCTTC.

The chain links TRBV6-5 to TRBJ2-5; 12 nucleotides align to TRBD2. Unmatched junction bases numbered 7, after V lost 6 bases and J lost 5 bases. The CDR3 is 15 residues long. Germline CDR1 is MNHEY and CDR2 is SVGAGI. CDR3 in DNA: TGTGCCAGCAGCGTGCTAGCGGGGGGGGAGGAGACCCAGTACTTC. Protein sequence: CASSVLAGGEETQYF.

V and J are TRBV2 and TRBJ1-2, with 7 positions matching TRBD1. J lost 4 bases, V lost 6 bases, and 8 bases had no gene match. The CDR3 contains 14 residues. CDR1 is SNHLY and CDR2 is FYNNEI in the germline V gene. The CDR3 nucleotides read TGTGCCAGCAGGGGGACAGCTCAGTCCTATGGCTACACCTTC. It encodes CASRGTAQSYGYTF.

The chain joins TRBV3-1 (or the pseudogene TRBV3-2) to TRBJ1-5; D is unclear. The V and J ends lost 1 base and 8 bases respectively, with 12 bases between them. The CDR3 is made up of 14 amino acids. Germline CDR1 LGHDT, CDR2 YNNKEL (reference sequence). This CDR3 reads CASSQGLLGEPQHF. In DNA, the CDR3 is TGTGCCAGCAGCCAAGGACTTCTCGGGGAGCCCCAGCATTTT.

J is TRBJ1-1 and V is TRBV9; D possibly corresponds to TRBD1 (6 bases). V gave up 4 bases and J gave up 6 bases, with 19 bases separating them. The CDR3 extends over 15 amino acids. CDR1 is SGDLS and CDR2 is YYNGEE in the germline V gene. CDR3: CASSYDSLRGAEAFF. The CDR3 region has the DNA TGTGCCAGCAGCTACGACAGTCTAAGGGGGGCTGAAGCTTTCTTT.

This chain connects TRBV4-3 to TRBJ2-6, with D perhaps TRBD1 (6 bases). Trimming left V 0 bases short and J 4 bases short, with 10 bases between. The CDR3 consists of 16 residues. Germline values: CDR1 LGHNA, CDR2 YSLEER. CDR3 bases: TGCGCCAGCAGCCAAGATGGGACATCCGGGGCCAACGTCCTGACTTTC. It translates to CASSQDGTSGANVLTF.